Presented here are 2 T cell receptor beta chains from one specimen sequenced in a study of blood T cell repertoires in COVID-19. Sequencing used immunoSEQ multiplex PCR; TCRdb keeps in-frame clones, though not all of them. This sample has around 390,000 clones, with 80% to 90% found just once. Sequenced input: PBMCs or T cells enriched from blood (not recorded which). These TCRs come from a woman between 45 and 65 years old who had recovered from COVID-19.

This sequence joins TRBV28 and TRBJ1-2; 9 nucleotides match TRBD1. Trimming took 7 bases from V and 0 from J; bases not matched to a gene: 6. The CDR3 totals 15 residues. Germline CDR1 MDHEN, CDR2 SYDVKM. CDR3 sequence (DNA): TGTGCCAGCAACCCCGGGACAGGGCCTAACTATGGCTACACCTTC. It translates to CASNPGTGPNYGYTF.

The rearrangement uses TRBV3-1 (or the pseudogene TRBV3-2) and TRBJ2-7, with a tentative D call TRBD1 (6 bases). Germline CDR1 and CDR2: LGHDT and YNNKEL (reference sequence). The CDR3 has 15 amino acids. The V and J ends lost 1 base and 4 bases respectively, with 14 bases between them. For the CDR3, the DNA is TGTGCCAGCAGCCAAGGCAGGGGCGTTTCGTACGAGCAGTACTTC. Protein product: CASSQGRGVSYEQYF.